This T cell receptor beta chain is from a study of a mutant IDH1 vaccine in newly diagnosed glioma (dated by TCRdb to the early 2020s). About the study as a whole: In the chemotherapy-containing groups, vaccination started alongside temozolomide cycles, whereas in patients who had radiotherapy alone it started 4-6 weeks after radiotherapy. Visit V12 was the week-35 safety follow-up and visit V13 was the week-47 end of study. For exploratory analyses, longitudinal TCRB deep sequencing was carried out in under 30 treated patients wherever samples were available. Peripheral blood was collected at six visits: V03 (baseline), V05, V07, V10, V12 and V13. Of the 32 treated patients, approximately 62% were male and 37.5% were female, and the mean age was approximately 41 years. Before enrollment, patients had received standard therapy of radiotherapy alone, temozolomide alone, or radiochemotherapy with temozolomide; most received the combination.

In the case of this clone: Its antigen specificity is not known. Base qualities are not provided; no much larger clone lies one nucleotide away.

At the junction V is shortened by 4 bases and J by 7 bases; bases outside the gene matches: 7. According to the germline V gene, CDR1 reads SGDLS and CDR2 reads YYNGEE. Counted from cysteine to phenylalanine, this CDR3 has 14 amino acids. Solely the CDR3 DNA is kept, with 42 bases framed from the first base. Broader findings and caveats from the paper: Pseudoprogression appeared unrelated to alterations in the top peripheral T cell clonotypes detected by TCRB sequencing. According to the authors, sample limitations meant that analyses of patient blood samples could not be reproduced. PBMC samples for TCRB deep sequencing were selected based on availability. Immune responses induced by the vaccine were seen in approximately 93% of patients across multiple MHC alleles.

The time point label, as the study defines it: week 35, safety follow-up. Each vaccine dose was 300 ug of a 20-mer mutant IDH1 peptide in Montanide, given subcutaneously with topical imiquimod. Across visits V03 through V10, patients got a total of eight vaccinations, given in weeks 1, 3, 5, 7, 11, 15, 19 and 23. The donors had newly diagnosed IDH1-mutant astrocytomas of WHO grade 3 or 4 that showed loss of nuclear ATRX. The samples were drawn from NOA16, a multicentre, single-arm, open-label phase I trial in Germany that tested a mutant IDH1 peptide vaccine in humans for the first time. The DNeasy Blood and Tissue Kit was used to extract genomic DNA from EDTA blood for TCRB sequencing. The library relied on the immunoSEQ multiplex PCR assay. Rearranged TCR beta chain sequences were amplified with the hsTCRB Kit following the manufacturer's protocol. An Illumina MiSeq was used to sequence the TCRB libraries. On the authors' methods: Demultiplexing, trimming and gene mapping were performed with the kit vendor's proprietary platform. As stored in TCRdb, this immuneACCESS dataset retains in-frame rearrangements with V and J assigned. A fraction of the clones does not appear; measured against another copy, unresolved V genes explain less than half of the discrepancy, and the remainder lacks a known reason. That table is the source of V, J and clone size, and D and trimming were worked out from the DNA. This sample lists around 60,000 clones; more than 80% were detected once. In total, the top ten clones hold under 6% of the sample.

The sequence links TRBV9 to TRBJ1-4, with 7 bases matching TRBD1. The TCR was taken from a man aged 35 to 55 with glioma. This specimen was PBMCs, taken from a glioma patient whose treatment included an IDH1 peptide vaccine. The CDR3 amino acid sequence is: CASSRQGVTEKLFF. The nucleotide sequence reads TGTGCCAGCAGCCGACAGGGAGTGACTGAAAAACTGTTTTTT.